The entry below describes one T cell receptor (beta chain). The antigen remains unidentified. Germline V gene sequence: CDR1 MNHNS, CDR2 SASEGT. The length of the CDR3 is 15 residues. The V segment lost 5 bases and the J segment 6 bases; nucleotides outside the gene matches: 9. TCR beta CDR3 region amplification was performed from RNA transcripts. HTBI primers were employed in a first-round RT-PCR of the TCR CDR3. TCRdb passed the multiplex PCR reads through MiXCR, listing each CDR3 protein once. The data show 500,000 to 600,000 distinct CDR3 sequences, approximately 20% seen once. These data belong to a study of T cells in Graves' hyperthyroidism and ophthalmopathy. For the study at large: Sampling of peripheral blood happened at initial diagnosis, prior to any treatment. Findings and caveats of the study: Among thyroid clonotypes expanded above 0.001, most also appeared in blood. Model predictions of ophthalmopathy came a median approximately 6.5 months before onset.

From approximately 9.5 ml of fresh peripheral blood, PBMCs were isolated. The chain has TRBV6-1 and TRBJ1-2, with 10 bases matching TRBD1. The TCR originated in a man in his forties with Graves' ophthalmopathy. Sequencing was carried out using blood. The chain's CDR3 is CASSPDRGYQNGYTF. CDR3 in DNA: TGTGCCAGCAGTCCGGACAGGGGGTATCAGAATGGCTACACCTTC.